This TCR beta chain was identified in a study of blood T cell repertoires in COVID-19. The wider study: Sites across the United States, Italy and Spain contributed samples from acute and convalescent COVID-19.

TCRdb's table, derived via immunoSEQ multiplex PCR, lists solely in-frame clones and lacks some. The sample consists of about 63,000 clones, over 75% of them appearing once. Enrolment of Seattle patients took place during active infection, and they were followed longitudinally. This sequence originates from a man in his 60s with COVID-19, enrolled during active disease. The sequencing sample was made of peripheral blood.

This CDR3 reads CASSAGQGNAEQYF. As DNA, the CDR3 is TGCGCCAGCAGCGCCGGACAGGGGAACGCCGAGCAGTACTTC. V and J are TRBV5-1 and TRBJ2-7, with 9 bases identical to TRBD1. The V gene's germline CDR1 is SGHRS and CDR2 YFSETQ. V was pared by 4 bases and J by 6 bases, with 8 bases of the junction left unmatched. CDR3 length: 14 amino acids.